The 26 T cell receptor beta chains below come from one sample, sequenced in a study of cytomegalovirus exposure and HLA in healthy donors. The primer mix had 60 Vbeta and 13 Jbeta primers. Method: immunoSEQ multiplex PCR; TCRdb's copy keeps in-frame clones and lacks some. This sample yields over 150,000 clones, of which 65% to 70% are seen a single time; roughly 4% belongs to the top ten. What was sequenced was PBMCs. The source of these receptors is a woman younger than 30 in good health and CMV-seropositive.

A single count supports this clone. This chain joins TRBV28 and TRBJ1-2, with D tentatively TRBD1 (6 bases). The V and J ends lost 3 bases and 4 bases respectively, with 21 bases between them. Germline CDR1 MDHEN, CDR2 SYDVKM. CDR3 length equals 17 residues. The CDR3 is CASSLIGQGTRSYGYTF. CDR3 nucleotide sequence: TGTGCCAGCAGTTTGATAGGTCAGGGGACGAGAAGCTATGGCTACACCTTC.

CDR3 nucleotides: TGTGCCATGGGGGACAGGCGGCCCTCTGGAAACACCATATATTTT. It is translated as CAMGDRRPSGNTIYF. The chain links TRBV19 to TRBJ1-3; 8 bases match TRBD1. Unmatched junction bases numbered 8, after V lost 10 bases and J lost 0 bases. CDR1 and CDR2 (germline): LNHDA, SQIVND (reference sequence). The CDR3 length is 15 residues.

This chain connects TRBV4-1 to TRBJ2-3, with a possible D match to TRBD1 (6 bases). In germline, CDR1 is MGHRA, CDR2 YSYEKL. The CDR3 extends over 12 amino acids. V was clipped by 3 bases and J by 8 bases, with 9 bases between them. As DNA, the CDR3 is TGCGCCAGCAGCCAGGACAGAGGTACGCAGTATTTT. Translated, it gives CASSQDRGTQYF.

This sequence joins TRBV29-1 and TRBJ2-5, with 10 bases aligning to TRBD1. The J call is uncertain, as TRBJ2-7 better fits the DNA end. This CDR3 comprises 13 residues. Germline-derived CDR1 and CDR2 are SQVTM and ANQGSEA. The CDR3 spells CSVAGTGDDEQYF. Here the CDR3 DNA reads TGCAGCGTCGCCGGGACAGGGGACGACGAGCAGTACTTC.

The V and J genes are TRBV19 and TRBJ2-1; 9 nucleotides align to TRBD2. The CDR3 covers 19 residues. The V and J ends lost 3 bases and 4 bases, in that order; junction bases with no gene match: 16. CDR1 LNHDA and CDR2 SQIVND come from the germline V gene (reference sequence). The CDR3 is CASSIELGALAGTYNEQFF. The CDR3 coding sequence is TGTGCCAGTAGTATCGAGCTAGGGGCCCTAGCGGGGACGTACAATGAGCAGTTCTTC.

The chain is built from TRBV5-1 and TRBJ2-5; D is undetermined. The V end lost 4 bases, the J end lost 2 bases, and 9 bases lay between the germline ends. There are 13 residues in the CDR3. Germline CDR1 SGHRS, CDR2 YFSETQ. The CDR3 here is CASSRRLQETQYF. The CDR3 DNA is TGCGCCAGCAGCCGGCGGTTGCAAGAGACCCAGTACTTC.

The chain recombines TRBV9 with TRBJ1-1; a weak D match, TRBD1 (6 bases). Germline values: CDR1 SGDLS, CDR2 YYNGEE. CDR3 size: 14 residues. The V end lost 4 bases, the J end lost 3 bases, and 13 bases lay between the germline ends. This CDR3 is CASSPRGADTEAFF. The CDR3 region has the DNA TGTGCCAGCAGCCCTCGGGGGGCGGACACTGAAGCTTTCTTT.

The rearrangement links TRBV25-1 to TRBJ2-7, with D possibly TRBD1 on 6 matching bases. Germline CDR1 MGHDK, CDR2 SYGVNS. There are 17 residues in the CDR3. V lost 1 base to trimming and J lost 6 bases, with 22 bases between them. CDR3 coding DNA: TGTGCCAGCAGTGAATCCTTGGTGACAGGTCGGAATTTCGAGCAGTACTTC. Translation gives CASSESLVTGRNFEQYF.

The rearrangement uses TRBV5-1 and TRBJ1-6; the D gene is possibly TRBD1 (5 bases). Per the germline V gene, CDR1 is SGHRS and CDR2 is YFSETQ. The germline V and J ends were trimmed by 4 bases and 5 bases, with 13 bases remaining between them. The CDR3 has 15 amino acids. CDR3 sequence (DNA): TGCGCCAGCAGCGGACAAGGGCTCGATAATTCACCCCTCCACTTT. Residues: CASSGQGLDNSPLHF.

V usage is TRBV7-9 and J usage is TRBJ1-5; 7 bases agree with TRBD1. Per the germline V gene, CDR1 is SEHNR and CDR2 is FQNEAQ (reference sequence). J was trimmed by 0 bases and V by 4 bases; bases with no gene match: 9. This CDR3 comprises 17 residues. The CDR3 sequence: CASSSNGTEYSNQPQHF. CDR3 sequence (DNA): TGTGCCAGCAGCTCGAACGGGACAGAATATAGCAATCAGCCCCAGCATTTT. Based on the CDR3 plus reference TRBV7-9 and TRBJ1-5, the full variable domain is DTGVSQNPRHKITKRGQNVTFRCDPISEHNRLYWYRQTLGQGPEFLTYFQNEAQLEKSRLLSDRFSAERPKGSFSTLEIQRTEQGDSAMYLCASSSNGTEYSNQPQHFGDGTRLSIL.

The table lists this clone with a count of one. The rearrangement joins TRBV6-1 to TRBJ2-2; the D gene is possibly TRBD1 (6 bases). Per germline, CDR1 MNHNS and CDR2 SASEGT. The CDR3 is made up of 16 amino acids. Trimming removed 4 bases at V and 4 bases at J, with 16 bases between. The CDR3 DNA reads TGTGCCAGCAGTGCTAAACAGGGTTTCGGCACCGGGGAGCTGTTTTTT. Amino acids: CASSAKQGFGTGELFF.

As DNA, the CDR3 is TGTGCCAGCAGCTTCGGAGACAGGGCTGGCTACACCTTC. Translated, it gives CASSFGDRAGYTF. This chain joins TRBV12-1 and TRBJ1-2; the table's D call, TRBD1, was not checked against the DNA. TRBV12-1 is classified as a pseudogene. CDR3 length: 13 amino acids.

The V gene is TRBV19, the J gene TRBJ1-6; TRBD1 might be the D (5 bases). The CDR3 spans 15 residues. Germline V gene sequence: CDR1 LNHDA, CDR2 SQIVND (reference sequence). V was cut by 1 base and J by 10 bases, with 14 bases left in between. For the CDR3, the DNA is TGTGCCAGTAGTATAGGACAGTCGATGGGGTCACCCCTCCACTTT. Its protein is CASSIGQSMGSPLHF. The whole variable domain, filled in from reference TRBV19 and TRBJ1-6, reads DGGITQSPKYLFRKEGQNVTLSCEQNLNHDAMYWYRQDPGQGLRLIYYSQIVNDFQKGDIAEGYSVSREKKESFPLTVTSAQKNPTAFYLCASSIGQSMGSPLHFGNGTRLTVT.

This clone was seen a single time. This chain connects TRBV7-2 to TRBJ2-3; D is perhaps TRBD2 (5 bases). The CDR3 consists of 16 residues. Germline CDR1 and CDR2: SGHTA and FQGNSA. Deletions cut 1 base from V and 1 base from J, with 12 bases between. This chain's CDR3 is CASSLGFGLRTDTQYF. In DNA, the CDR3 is TGTGCCAGCAGCTTAGGTTTCGGACTCCGCACAGATACGCAGTATTTT.

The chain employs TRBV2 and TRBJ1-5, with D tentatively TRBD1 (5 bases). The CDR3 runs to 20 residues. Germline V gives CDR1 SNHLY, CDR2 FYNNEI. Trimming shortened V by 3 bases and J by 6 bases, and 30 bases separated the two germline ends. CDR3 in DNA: TGTGCCAGCAGTGATTATGGAACGGGGGACGGGCACCGTTCGAGTCAGCCCCAGCATTTT. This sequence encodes CASSDYGTGDGHRSSQPQHF.

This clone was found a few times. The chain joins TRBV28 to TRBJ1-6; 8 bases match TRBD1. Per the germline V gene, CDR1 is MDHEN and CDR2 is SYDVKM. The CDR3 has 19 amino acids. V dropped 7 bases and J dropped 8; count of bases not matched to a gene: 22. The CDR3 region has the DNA TGTGCCAGCACCCCCCTTGGACAGGGTTCTTCCCTCGGAGATTCACCCCTCCACTTT. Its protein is CASTPLGQGSSLGDSPLHF.

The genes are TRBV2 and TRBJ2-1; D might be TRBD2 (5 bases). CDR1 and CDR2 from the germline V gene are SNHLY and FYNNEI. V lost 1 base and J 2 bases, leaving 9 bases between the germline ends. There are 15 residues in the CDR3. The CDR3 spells CASSEGGRTYNEQFF. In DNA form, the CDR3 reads TGTGCCAGCAGTGAAGGAGGGCGGACCTACAATGAGCAGTTCTTC.

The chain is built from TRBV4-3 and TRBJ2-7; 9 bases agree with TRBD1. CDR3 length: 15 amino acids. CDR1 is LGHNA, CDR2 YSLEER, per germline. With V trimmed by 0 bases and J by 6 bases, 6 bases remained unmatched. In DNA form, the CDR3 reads TGCGCCAGCAGCCAAGAGCACAGGGGGCCGGGCGAGCAGTACTTC. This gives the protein CASSQEHRGPGEQYF.

CDR3 nucleotide sequence: TGCGCCAGCAGCCAAGGGGCAATCGGGGAGCTGTTTTTT. Its translation: CASSQGAIGELFF. The chain couples TRBV4-1 to TRBJ2-2; D is unresolved. There are 13 residues in the CDR3. Trimming shortened V by 1 base and J by 7 bases, and 7 bases separated the two germline ends. CDR1 and CDR2 (germline): MGHRA, YSYEKL.

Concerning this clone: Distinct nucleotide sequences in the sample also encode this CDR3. The DNA of the CDR3 is TGTGCCAGCAGTCGCGGACAGGGACGGGAAAAACTGTTTTTT. Amino acids: CASSRGQGREKLFF. The chain is built from TRBV28 and TRBJ1-4; 8 bases map to TRBD1. Germline CDR1 reads MDHEN; CDR2 reads SYDVKM. V trimming: 5 bases; J trimming: 8 bases; junction bases outside the gene matches: 7. This CDR3 has 14 residues.

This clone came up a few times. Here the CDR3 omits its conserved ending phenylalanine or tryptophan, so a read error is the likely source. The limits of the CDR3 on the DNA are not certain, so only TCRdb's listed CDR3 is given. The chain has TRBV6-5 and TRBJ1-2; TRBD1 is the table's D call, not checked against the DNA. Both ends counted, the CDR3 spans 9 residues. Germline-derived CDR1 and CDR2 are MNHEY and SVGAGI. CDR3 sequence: CARKRNRGL.

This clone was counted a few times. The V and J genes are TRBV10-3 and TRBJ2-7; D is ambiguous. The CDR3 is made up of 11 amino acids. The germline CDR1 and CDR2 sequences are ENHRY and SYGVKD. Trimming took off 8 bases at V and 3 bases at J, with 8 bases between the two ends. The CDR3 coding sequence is TGTGCCATCGCGTTTAGCTACGAGCAGTACTTC. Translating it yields CAIAFSYEQYF.

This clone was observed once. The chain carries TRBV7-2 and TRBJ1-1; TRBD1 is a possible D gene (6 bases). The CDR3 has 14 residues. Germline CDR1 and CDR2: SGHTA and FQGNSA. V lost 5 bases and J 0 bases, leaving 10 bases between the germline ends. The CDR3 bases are TGTGCCAGCAGCCGCCAGGGGCTGAACACTGAAGCTTTCTTT. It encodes CASSRQGLNTEAFF.

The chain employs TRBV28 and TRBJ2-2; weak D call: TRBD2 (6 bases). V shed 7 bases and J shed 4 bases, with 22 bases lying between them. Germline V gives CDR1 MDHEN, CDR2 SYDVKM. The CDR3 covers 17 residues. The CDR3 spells CASNPGGVSGGTGELFF. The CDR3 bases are TGTGCCAGCAACCCTGGCGGGGTCAGCGGAGGCACCGGGGAGCTGTTTTTT.

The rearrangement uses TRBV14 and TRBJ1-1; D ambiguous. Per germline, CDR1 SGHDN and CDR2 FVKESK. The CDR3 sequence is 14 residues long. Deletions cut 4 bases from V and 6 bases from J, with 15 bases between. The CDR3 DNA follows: TGTGCCAGCAGCCCCATACCGACACGCTCTGAAGCTTTCTTT. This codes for CASSPIPTRSEAFF.

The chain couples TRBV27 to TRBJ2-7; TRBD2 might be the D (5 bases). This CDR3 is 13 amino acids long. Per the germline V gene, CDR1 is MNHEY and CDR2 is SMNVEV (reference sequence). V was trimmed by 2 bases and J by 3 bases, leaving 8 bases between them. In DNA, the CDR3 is TGTGCCAGCAGTTTAACCGGGATCTACGAGCAGTACTTC. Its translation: CASSLTGIYEQYF.